These 11 T cell receptor beta chains were all obtained from the same sample, sequenced in a study of blood T cell repertoires in COVID-19 (dated by TCRdb to about 2020). Library preparation employed the immunoSEQ multiplex PCR assay. The immuneACCESS repertoire file appears here via TCRdb, limited to in-frame rearrangements. These files lack a portion of the clones; in checked studies, under half of the deficit traces to unresolved V genes, and the cause of the others is not known. The sample yields just under 300,000 clones; more than 75% were counted once. In total, the top ten clones hold 1% to 1.5% of the sample. The sequencing sample was made of peripheral blood. The receptor set was obtained from a man aged 70 or older with acute or convalescent COVID-19.

The rearrangement uses TRBV4-1 and TRBJ1-5; no clear D. V lost 0 bases and J lost 7, with 16 bases in between. Germline CDR1 MGHRA, CDR2 YSYEKL. This CDR3 is 16 amino acids long. DNA of the CDR3: TGCGCCAGCAGCCAAGATGTGACCCAGGCATACCAGCCCCAGCATTTT. Its protein product is CASSQDVTQAYQPQHF.

The chain uses TRBV7-9 and TRBJ2-1; possible D gene TRBD2, 5 bases. Trimming left V 1 base short and J 0 bases short, with 7 bases between. CDR1 and CDR2 (germline): SEHNR, FQNEAQ (reference sequence). The CDR3 runs 15 residues. The CDR3 loop reads CASSLGESSYNEQFF. In DNA form, the CDR3 reads TGTGCCAGCAGCTTAGGGGAGAGCTCCTACAATGAGCAGTTCTTC.

This clone was recorded a few times. The CDR3 nucleotides are TGTGCCAGCAGCTTCCAAGGGGGGGGAGGGGAGACCCAGTACTTC. Translation: CASSFQGGGGETQYF. The chain is built from TRBV7-2 and TRBJ2-5; a weak D match, TRBD2 (7 bases). CDR1 and CDR2 (germline): SGHTA, FQGNSA. The CDR3 has 15 residues. Trimming removed 3 bases at V and 5 bases at J, with 16 bases between.

The genes are TRBV7-8 and TRBJ2-5, with D perhaps matching TRBD1 (6 bases). Trimming took 2 bases from V and 2 from J, leaving 9 bases between them. The germline V gene encodes CDR1 SGHVS and CDR2 FQNEAQ. CDR3 size: 14 residues. CDR3 sequence (DNA): TGTGCCAGCAGCTTACGACAGGTACAAGAGACCCAGTACTTC. It is translated as CASSLRQVQETQYF.

This clone was recorded only once. The gene calls are TRBV27 and TRBJ2-7; the D gene is possibly TRBD1 (5 bases). This CDR3 has 15 amino acids. The germline gives CDR1 MNHEY, CDR2 SMNVEV (reference sequence). Trimming took 3 bases from V and 1 from J, leaving 13 bases between them. CDR3 in amino acids: CASSLETEVSYEQYF. The CDR3 nucleotides are TGTGCCAGCAGTTTGGAGACAGAGGTTTCCTACGAGCAGTACTTC.

V usage is TRBV6-5 and J usage is TRBJ2-7; D is unclear. CDR1 is MNHEY, CDR2 SVGAGI, per germline. V was pared by 5 bases and J by 3 bases, with 17 bases between. This CDR3 comprises 15 residues. Here the CDR3 reads CASSPSPQAYYEQYF. CDR3 DNA sequence: TGTGCCAGCAGTCCCTCCCCCCAGGCCTACTACGAGCAGTACTTC.

The chain uses TRBV20-1 and TRBJ2-5; D possibly corresponds to TRBD1 (5 bases). The CDR3 loop spans 13 amino acids. The germline V gene has CDR1 DFQATT and CDR2 SNEGSKA (reference sequence). V was cut by 3 bases and J by 3 bases, with 11 bases left in between. The CDR3 protein is CSASFSGKETQYF. The CDR3 coding sequence is TGCAGTGCTAGTTTTTCAGGGAAAGAGACCCAGTACTTC.

V and J are TRBV2 and TRBJ1-5, with a tentative D call TRBD1 (5 bases). Germline lookup yields CDR1 SNHLY and CDR2 FYNNEI. V lost 3 bases and J 0 bases, leaving 6 bases between the germline ends. The CDR3 extends over 14 amino acids. The CDR3 DNA sequence: TGTGCCAGCAGTGAGACAGTTAGCAATCAGCCCCAGCATTTT. This translates into CASSETVSNQPQHF.

This chain connects TRBV5-1 to TRBJ1-3; no clear D gene. V was pared by 3 bases and J by 0 bases, with 10 bases between. This CDR3 spans 15 amino acids. Germline loops: CDR1 SGHRS, CDR2 YFSETQ. The CDR3, as DNA: TGCGCCAGCAGCTCAGGCCCTCTCTCTGGAAACACCATATATTTT. It encodes CASSSGPLSGNTIYF.

This clone was recorded a few times. The chain employs TRBV9 and TRBJ2-5; 8 nucleotides align to TRBD2. The length of the CDR3 is 15 residues. V shed 0 bases, J shed 4 bases, and the junction held 5 bases outside the gene matches. Germline CDR1 reads SGDLS; CDR2 reads YYNGEE. CDR3 DNA: TGTGCCAGCAGCGTAGGGACTAGCTCAGGAGAGACCCAGTACTTC. Translation: CASSVGTSSGETQYF.

The chain combines TRBV4-3 with TRBJ2-1, with a possible D match to TRBD2 (6 bases). Trimming shortened V by 4 bases and J by 0 bases, and 16 bases separated the two germline ends. Germline CDR1 is LGHNA and CDR2 is YSLEER. The CDR3 is 17 amino acids. The CDR3 is CASSPYTSTYSYNEQFF. DNA of the CDR3: TGCGCCAGCAGCCCTTATACTAGCACCTACTCCTACAATGAGCAGTTCTTC.